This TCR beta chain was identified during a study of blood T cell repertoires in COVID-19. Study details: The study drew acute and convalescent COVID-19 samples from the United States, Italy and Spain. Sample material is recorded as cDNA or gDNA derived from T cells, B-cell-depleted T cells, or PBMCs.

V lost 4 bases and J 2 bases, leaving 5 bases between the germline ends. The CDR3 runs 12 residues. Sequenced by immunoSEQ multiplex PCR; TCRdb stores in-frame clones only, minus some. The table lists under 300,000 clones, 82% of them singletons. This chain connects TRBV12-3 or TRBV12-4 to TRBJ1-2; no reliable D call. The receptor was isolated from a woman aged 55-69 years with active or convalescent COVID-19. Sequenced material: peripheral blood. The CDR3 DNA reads TGTGCCAGCAGTTGGGAGAACTATGGCTACACCTTC. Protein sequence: CASSWENYGYTF.